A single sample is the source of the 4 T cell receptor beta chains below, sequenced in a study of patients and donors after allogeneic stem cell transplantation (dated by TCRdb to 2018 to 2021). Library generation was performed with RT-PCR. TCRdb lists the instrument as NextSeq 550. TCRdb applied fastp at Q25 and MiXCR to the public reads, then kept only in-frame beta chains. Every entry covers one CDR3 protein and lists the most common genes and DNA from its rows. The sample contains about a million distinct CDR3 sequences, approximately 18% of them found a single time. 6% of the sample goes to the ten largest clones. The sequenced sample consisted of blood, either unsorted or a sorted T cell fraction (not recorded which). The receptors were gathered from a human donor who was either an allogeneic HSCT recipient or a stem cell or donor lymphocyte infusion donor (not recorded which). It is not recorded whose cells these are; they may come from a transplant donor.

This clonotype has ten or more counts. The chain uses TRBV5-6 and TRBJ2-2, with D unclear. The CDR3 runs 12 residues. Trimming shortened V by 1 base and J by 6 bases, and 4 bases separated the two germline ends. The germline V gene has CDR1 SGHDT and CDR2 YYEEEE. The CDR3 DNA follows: TGTGCCAGCAGCTTGTGGGCCGGGGAGCTGTTTTTT. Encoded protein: CASSLWAGELFF.

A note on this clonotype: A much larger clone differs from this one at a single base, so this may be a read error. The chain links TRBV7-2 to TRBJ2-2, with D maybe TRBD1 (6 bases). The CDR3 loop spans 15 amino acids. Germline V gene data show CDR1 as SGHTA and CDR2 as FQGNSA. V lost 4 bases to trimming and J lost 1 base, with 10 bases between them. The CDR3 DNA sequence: TGTGCCAGCAGCTCAGGACAGAAGAACACCGGGGAGCTGTTTTTT. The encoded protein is CASSSGQKNTGELFF.

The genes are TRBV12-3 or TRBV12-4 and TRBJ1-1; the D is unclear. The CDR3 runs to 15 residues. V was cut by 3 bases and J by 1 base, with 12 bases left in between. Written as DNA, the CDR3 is TGTGCCAGCAGTTTTACGCCTTCGGGGAACACTGAAGCTTTCTTT. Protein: CASSFTPSGNTEAFF.

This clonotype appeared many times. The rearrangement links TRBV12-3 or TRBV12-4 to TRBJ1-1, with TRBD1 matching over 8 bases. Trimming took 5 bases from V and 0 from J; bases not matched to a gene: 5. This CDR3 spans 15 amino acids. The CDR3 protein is CASSPEDRVNTEAFF. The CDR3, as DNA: TGTGCCAGCAGTCCCGAGGACAGGGTGAACACTGAAGCTTTCTTT.